These 26 T cell receptor beta chains originate from one sample sequenced in a study of cytomegalovirus exposure and HLA in healthy donors. The PCR had 60 Vbeta and 13 Jbeta primers. The table came from immunoSEQ multiplex PCR; TCRdb's copy has only in-frame clones and leaves some out. The table has approximately 190,000 clones, roughly 80% seen once. Sequencing was done on a sample of PBMCs. All receptors come from a woman aged 25 to 45 in good health and CMV-seropositive.

The rearrangement links TRBV7-2 to TRBJ1-3; no clear D. The germline V gene encodes CDR1 SGHTA and CDR2 FQGNSA. The V gene lost 1 base and the J gene lost 8 bases, with 9 bases spanning the gap. The CDR3 consists of 13 residues. CDR3 in DNA: TGTGCCAGCAGCTTAGTCCCCGAGGACACCATATATTTT. The encoded protein is CASSLVPEDTIYF.

The chain is built from TRBV13 and TRBJ1-1, with D maybe TRBD1 (5 bases). The CDR3 consists of 14 residues. V lost 3 bases, J lost 2 bases, and 10 bases lay in between. Germline V gives CDR1 PRHDT, CDR2 FYEKMQ (reference sequence). CDR3 nucleotides: TGTGCCAGCAGCTTGGGGCCCTTCAACACTGAAGCTTTCTTT. Protein: CASSLGPFNTEAFF.

The chain has TRBV19 and TRBJ1-2, with D hard to call. This CDR3 is built from 13 residues. Trimming took off 3 bases at V and 6 bases at J, with 11 bases between the two ends. CDR1 LNHDA and CDR2 SQIVND come from the germline V gene (reference sequence). CDR3 nucleotide sequence: TGTGCCAGTAGTATCTTAACAGAGCATGGCTACACCTTC. This gives the protein CASSILTEHGYTF.

This chain joins TRBV6-6 and TRBJ1-1, with 7 bases fitting TRBD1. The CDR3 sequence is 12 residues long. Germline CDR1 and CDR2: MNHNY and SVGAGI (reference sequence). With V trimmed by 6 bases and J by 12 bases, 10 bases remained unmatched. The CDR3 loop reads CASRQPGQTSFF. The CDR3 nucleotides are TGTGCCAGCAGACAACCGGGACAGACCTCTTTCTTT.

This rearrangement joins TRBV6-6 to TRBJ2-5, with TRBD2 as a possible D gene (5 bases). V lost 8 bases, J lost 3 bases, and 16 bases lay in between. This CDR3 has 14 residues. Per the germline V gene, CDR1 is MNHNY and CDR2 is SVGAGI (reference sequence). The CDR3 nucleotides read TGTGCCAGCCGTGAGGGAGTTCGAAAAGAGACCCAGTACTTC. Amino acids: CASREGVRKETQYF.

This clone was found a few times. The chain uses TRBV15 and TRBJ1-1, with TRBD1 matching 7 bases. CDR1 and CDR2 from the germline V gene are LNHNV and YYDKDF (reference sequence). The CDR3 covers 13 residues. The V and J ends lost 2 bases and 11 bases, in that order; junction bases with no gene match: 8. CDR3 DNA: TGTGCCACCAGCAGAACCCAGGGGGGAGCCGCTTTCTTT. This encodes CATSRTQGGAAFF.

This sequence joins TRBV27 and TRBJ2-1; no reliable D call. Trimming took off 0 bases at V and 4 bases at J, with 4 bases between the two ends. CDR3 length: 13 amino acids. The germline gives CDR1 MNHEY, CDR2 SMNVEV (reference sequence). CDR3 residues: CASSLSVYNEQFF. The CDR3 nucleotides are TGTGCCAGCAGTTTATCCGTGTACAATGAGCAGTTCTTC.

This sequence joins TRBV7-2 and TRBJ2-7, with D uncertain. Germline V lookup: CDR1 SGHTA, CDR2 FQGNSA. V was cut by 5 bases and J by 0 bases, with 8 bases left in between. CDR3 length: 13 amino acids. In DNA form, the CDR3 reads TGTGCCAGCAGCCCCACGAGCTCCTACGAGCAGTACTTC. It is translated as CASSPTSSYEQYF.

The chain recombines TRBV27 with TRBJ2-7; 16 bases map to TRBD2. CDR3 length: 18 amino acids. In germline, CDR1 is MNHEY, CDR2 SMNVEV (reference sequence). The V segment lost 6 bases and the J segment 2 bases; nucleotides outside the gene matches: 10. CDR3 DNA sequence: TGTGCCAGCAGCCGCCGGGGACTAGCGGGAGGGACTCCCTACGAGCAGTACTTC. This codes for CASSRRGLAGGTPYEQYF.

This clone has a single count. The rearrangement joins TRBV10-2 to TRBJ2-1, with 9 bases that match TRBD2. Per germline, CDR1 WSHSY and CDR2 SAAADI. V was pared by 0 bases and J by 15 bases, with 3 bases of the junction left unmatched. This CDR3 has 12 residues. The CDR3 coding sequence is TGCGCCAGCAGTGAGTCCGGACTAGCGCTGTTCTTC. Protein sequence: CASSESGLALFF.

The chain carries TRBV6-1 and TRBJ2-1; possibly TRBD1 for D (6 bases). CDR3 length equals 14 residues. Germline lookup yields CDR1 MNHNS and CDR2 SASEGT. Trimming removed 4 bases from V and 2 bases from J, with 9 bases in between. The CDR3 bases are TGTGCCAGCAGTGGACGGGACACCTACAATGAGCAGTTCTTC. Its translation: CASSGRDTYNEQFF.

The chain has TRBV5-6 and TRBJ2-1, with 15 bases identical to TRBD2. The CDR3 consists of 17 residues. Germline CDR1 is SGHDT and CDR2 is YYEEEE. The V gene end was trimmed by 4 bases and the J gene end by 5 bases; junction bases not matched to a gene: 7. CDR3 sequence (DNA): TGTGCCAGCAGCGCATTCGGACTAGCGGGAGGGGACAATGAGCAGTTCTTC. Amino acids: CASSAFGLAGGDNEQFF.

The J gene is TRBJ2-7, the V gene TRBV6-5; TRBD2 agrees at 7 bases. The CDR3 contains 15 residues. The germline V gene encodes CDR1 MNHEY and CDR2 SVGAGI. J lost 4 bases, V lost 5 bases, and 11 bases had no gene match. The CDR3 DNA sequence: TGTGCCAGCAGTCACCGAGGACTAGTCCCATACGAGCAGTACTTC. Protein sequence: CASSHRGLVPYEQYF.

The CDR3 sequence: CASTGAGNFYEQYF. The CDR3 DNA reads TGTGCCAGCACCGGGGCGGGAAATTTCTACGAGCAGTACTTC. V is TRBV28 and J is TRBJ2-7; perhaps TRBD2 as D (6 bases). Deletions cut 7 bases from V and 3 bases from J, with 16 bases between. Germline V lookup: CDR1 MDHEN, CDR2 SYDVKM. This CDR3 is built from 14 residues.

The gene calls are TRBV2 and TRBJ1-1, with unresolved D. The CDR3 covers 16 residues. CDR1 is SNHLY and CDR2 is FYNNEI in the germline V gene. V gave up 4 bases and J gave up 5 bases, with 20 bases separating them. CDR3 nucleotide sequence: TGTGCCAGCAGTGGATCGCATCGCGGACGGGGAACTGAAGCTTTCTTT. It encodes CASSGSHRGRGTEAFF.

This clone has more than one count but fewer than ten. The rearrangement links TRBV6-6 to TRBJ2-5; perhaps TRBD1 as D (5 bases). The germline V gene encodes CDR1 MNHNY and CDR2 SVGAGI (reference sequence). Trimming took off 6 bases at V and 2 bases at J, with 19 bases between the two ends. This CDR3 comprises 16 residues. CDR3 sequence reads: CASSPGQGRIQETQYF. Written as DNA, the CDR3 is TGTGCCAGCAGCCCTGGCCAGGGAAGGATTCAAGAGACCCAGTACTTC.

The genes are TRBV20-1 and TRBJ2-5, with TRBD1 matching over 7 bases. Germline CDR1 DFQATT, CDR2 SNEGSKA (reference sequence). V shed 5 bases and J 5 bases; nucleotides not matched to a gene: 2. This CDR3 is 11 amino acids long. This CDR3 is CSAQGDETQYF. The CDR3 nucleotides read TGCAGTGCTCAGGGGGATGAGACCCAGTACTTC.

V is TRBV7-3 and J is TRBJ2-3; 7 nucleotides match TRBD2. The CDR3 sequence is 15 residues long. Unmatched junction bases numbered 5, after V lost 5 bases and J lost 0 bases. Germline CDR1 is SGHTA and CDR2 is FQGTGA. CDR3 DNA: TGTGCCAGCAGCGCCGGCGGGGGTAGCACAGATACGCAGTATTTT. It encodes CASSAGGGSTDTQYF.

J is TRBJ2-2 and V is TRBV13; D may be TRBD2 (6 bases). V was cut by 4 bases and J by 9 bases, with 15 bases left in between. The CDR3 consists of 14 residues. Germline CDR1 and CDR2: PRHDT and FYEKMQ (reference sequence). The CDR3 region is CASSSDGGERELFF. CDR3 bases: TGTGCCAGCAGCTCCGACGGGGGTGAACGGGAGCTGTTTTTT.

This chain links TRBV27 with TRBJ1-2; tentative D call: TRBD1 (5 bases). Germline V gene data show CDR1 as MNHEY and CDR2 as SMNVEV (reference sequence). The CDR3 is 13 amino acids. The CDR3 sequence: CATSPKGVNGYTF. The DNA of the CDR3 is TGTGCAACCAGTCCCAAAGGGGTAAATGGCTACACCTTC.

The table lists this clone with a few counts. This rearrangement joins TRBV10-2 to TRBJ2-1; D gene unclear. The CDR3 spans 12 residues. Germline lookup yields CDR1 WSHSY and CDR2 SAAADI. Trimming took off 3 bases at V and 6 bases at J, with 6 bases between the two ends. CDR3 residues: CASSDGSNEQFF. The CDR3 DNA follows: TGCGCCAGCAGTGACGGTAGCAATGAGCAGTTCTTC.

The chain carries TRBV28 and TRBJ1-3; D remains ambiguous. V was shortened by 11 bases and J by 4 bases, with 9 bases between the two germline ends. This CDR3 region has 11 residues. CDR1 and CDR2 from the germline V gene are MDHEN and SYDVKM. CDR3 in DNA: TGTGCCGGAGGAAACGGAAACACCATATATTTT. Translation: CAGGNGNTIYF.

This clone was found a few times. J is TRBJ2-2 and V is TRBV2; 8 bases line up with TRBD2. Per the germline V gene, CDR1 is SNHLY and CDR2 is FYNNEI. J gave up 4 bases and V 6 bases, and 10 bases lay outside the gene matches. CDR3 size: 16 residues. In nucleotides, the CDR3 is TGTGCCAGCAGACTTTCGTCCGGGACTAGCACCGGGGAGCTGTTTTTT. Translated, it gives CASRLSSGTSTGELFF.

The chain combines TRBV5-1 with TRBJ2-4; tentatively, D is TRBD2 (5 bases). The ends were cut back, 0 bases at V and 0 bases at J, with 7 bases in the middle. The CDR3 sequence is 15 residues long. Germline loops: CDR1 SGHRS, CDR2 YFSETQ. CDR3: CASSLAAGAKNIQYF. The CDR3 DNA follows: TGCGCCAGCAGCTTGGCGGCGGGAGCCAAAAACATTCAGTACTTC.

The chain joins TRBV7-3 to TRBJ2-5, with 8 bases fitting TRBD2. Germline V gene data show CDR1 as SGHTA and CDR2 as FQGTGA. CDR3 length equals 15 residues. V lost 2 bases, J lost 5 bases, and 7 bases stayed unmatched. CDR3 sequence reads: CASSLGAGGSETQYF. The CDR3 DNA reads TGTGCCAGCAGCTTAGGGGCGGGGGGCTCGGAGACCCAGTACTTC. Supplemented by reference TRBV7-3 and TRBJ2-5, the full variable domain reads GAGVSQTPSNKVTEKGKYVELRCDPISGHTALYWYRQSLGQGPEFLIYFQGTGAADDSGLPNDRFFAVRPEGSVSTLKIQRTERGDSAVYLCASSLGAGGSETQYFGPGTRLLVL.

This clone has just a few counts. This chain links TRBV7-9 with TRBJ1-2; D perhaps matches TRBD1 (6 bases). This CDR3 has 13 residues. Germline CDR1 SEHNR, CDR2 FQNEAQ (reference sequence). Trimming pared 5 bases from V and 8 bases from J, leaving 15 bases between. CDR3: CASSPVAGGGYTF. As DNA, the CDR3 is TGTGCCAGCAGCCCCGTAGCGGGGGGCGGCTACACCTTC.